What follows describes a single T cell receptor beta chain. The data stem from a study of blood T cell repertoires in COVID-19. Libraries were prepared by immunoSEQ multiplex PCR; TCRdb keeps only in-frame clonotypes and omits some of them. The sample yields about 120,000 clones, 75% to 90% seen once. Deletions cut 3 bases from V and 3 bases from J, with 11 bases between. The length of the CDR3 is 14 residues. Germline CDR1 reads LGHDT; CDR2 reads YNNKEL (reference sequence). The chain uses TRBV3-1 (or the pseudogene TRBV3-2) and TRBJ1-1; D gene unclear. Sample: peripheral blood. This receptor was taken from a human donor in a cohort sampled during active COVID-19. The DNA of the CDR3 is TGTGCCAGCAGCCACCGGGAAGGGCACACTGAAGCTTTCTTT. Its protein product is CASSHREGHTEAFF.